Below are 13 T cell receptor beta chains sequenced from a single sample in a study of blood T cells in healthy people across ages. Combining a sample-barcoded 5' primer with a J-beta primer mix, a second PCR ran for about 6 to 11 cycles. One entry per CDR3 protein results from TCRdb running MiXCR on the 5' RACE reads. The table includes about 640,000 distinct CDR3 sequences, roughly 58% detected once. The source material was blood. The receptors were gathered from a man aged 60 to 75 in good health.

This clonotype was detected only a few times. The chain recombines TRBV3-1 with TRBJ2-1; 10 nucleotides agree with TRBD2. With V trimmed by 1 base and J by 14 bases, 11 bases remained unmatched. CDR3 size: 15 residues. Germline V gives CDR1 LGHDT, CDR2 YNNKEL (reference sequence). The CDR3 region is CASSQVLAGVFSEFF. The CDR3 nucleotides read TGTGCCAGCAGCCAAGTTCTAGCGGGGGTTTTTTCTGAGTTCTTC.

This chain's CDR3 is CASGAGANVLTF. In DNA form, the CDR3 reads TGTGCCAGTGGCGCTGGGGCCAACGTCCTGACTTTC. This chain joins TRBV12-3 or TRBV12-4 and TRBJ2-6, with no clear D. This CDR3 is 12 amino acids long. The germline V and J ends were trimmed by 9 bases and 2 bases, with 5 bases remaining between them.

This clonotype was observed once. The rearrangement uses TRBV16 and TRBJ1-6, with D hard to call. This CDR3 comprises 13 residues. V shed 1 base and J shed 8 bases, with 6 bases lying between them. CDR1 is KGHSY, CDR2 FQNENV, per germline. For the CDR3, the DNA is TGTGCCAGCAGCCAATTAGGAGATTCACCCCTCCACTTT. Translating gives CASSQLGDSPLHF.

This clonotype was observed once. This chain joins TRBV11-2 and TRBJ2-3; TRBD1 might be the D (6 bases). Between the trimmed V and J ends, which lost 6 bases and 2 bases, there was a span of 12 bases. CDR3 length: 14 amino acids. CDR1 SGHAT and CDR2 FQNNGV come from the germline V gene. CDR3 protein: CASSPQGYTDTQYF. CDR3 DNA: TGTGCCAGCAGTCCACAGGGTTACACAGATACGCAGTATTTT.

A single count supports this clonotype. This chain joins TRBV5-1 and TRBJ2-3; TRBD2 is a possible D gene (6 bases). V lost 2 bases and J lost 0, with 10 bases in between. This CDR3 is 15 amino acids long. Germline-derived CDR1 and CDR2 are SGHRS and YFSETQ. Written as DNA, the CDR3 is TGCGCCAGCAGCTTTATGGGGGGAAGCACAGATACGCAGTATTTT. Translated, it gives CASSFMGGSTDTQYF. The full variable domain, completed using reference TRBV5-1 and TRBJ2-3, is KAGVTQTPRYLIKTRGQQVTLSCSPISGHRSVSWYQQTPGQGLQFLFEYFSETQRNKGNFPGRFSGRQFSNSRSEMNVSTLELGDSALYLCASSFMGGSTDTQYFGPGTRLTVL.

This chain uses TRBV10-3 with TRBJ2-4; 9 bases are a match to TRBD2. Germline CDR1 is ENHRY and CDR2 is SYGVKD. CDR3 length: 18 amino acids. V trimming: 4 bases; J trimming: 13 bases; junction bases outside the gene matches: 23. The CDR3: CAISGRRSAGGPFNEQYF. CDR3 sequence (DNA): TGTGCCATCAGTGGGAGGCGTTCTGCGGGGGGGCCTTTCAATGAGCAGTACTTC.

A note on this clonotype: This clone may be a read error of a much larger clone one base away. CDR3 sequence: CASSLTSGGYNQQFF. The CDR3 nucleotides read TGCGCCAGCAGCCTTACTAGCGGTGGCTACAATCAGCAGTTCTTC. The V and J genes are TRBV5-1 and TRBJ2-1; 8 bases are a match to TRBD2. The CDR3 is 15 amino acids. Germline CDR1 and CDR2: SGHRS and YFSETQ.

There are a few counts of this clonotype. The chain links TRBV20-1 to TRBJ1-5, with D perhaps matching TRBD1 (6 bases). The CDR3 is made up of 12 amino acids. Germline CDR1 and CDR2: DFQATT and SNEGSKA (reference sequence). Trimming took off 4 bases at V and 7 bases at J, with 11 bases between the two ends. In DNA form, the CDR3 reads TGCAGTGCTAAAGGGGGACTCCAGCCCCAGCATTTT. As protein: CSAKGGLQPQHF.

In DNA form, the CDR3 reads TGCGCCAGCAGCTTGGCGGCAGGGAGCGGGAGGGATACGCAGTATTTT. Protein: CASSLAAGSGRDTQYF. The gene calls are TRBV5-1 and TRBJ2-3, with TRBD2 matching over 9 bases. V shed 0 bases and J 6 bases; nucleotides not matched to a gene: 8. Germline V CDR1 and CDR2: SGHRS, YFSETQ. The CDR3 contains 16 residues.

This clonotype has only a few counts. V and J are TRBV29-1 and TRBJ2-3, with 11 bases fitting TRBD2. Trimming took 6 bases from V and 7 from J; bases not matched to a gene: 12. Per germline, CDR1 SQVTM and CDR2 ANQGSEA. This CDR3 contains 15 residues. CDR3 amino acids: CSVPPPLAGGHTQYF. The CDR3 DNA sequence: TGCAGCGTCCCTCCCCCATTAGCGGGGGGGCATACGCAGTATTTT.

This clonotype occurred a few times. One end of the junction does not line up with germline, which may come from a read error. CDR3: CASSFKQGETEAFF. CDR3 nucleotides: TGTGCCAGTAGCTTCAAACAGGGAGAGACTGAAGCTTTCTTT. The chain links TRBV7-2 to TRBJ1-1, with D possibly TRBD1 on 6 matching bases. The length of the CDR3 is 14 residues. Germline CDR1 and CDR2: SGHTA and FQGNSA.

V usage is TRBV20-1 and J usage is TRBJ2-1, with TRBD2 matching 7 bases. CDR1 DFQATT and CDR2 SNEGSKA come from the germline V gene (reference sequence). This CDR3 has 14 amino acids. V gave up 7 bases and J gave up 5 bases; unmatched junction bases: 11. CDR3 protein: CSVRGGRAHNEQFF. The CDR3 DNA reads as TGCAGTGTCCGAGGTGGGAGGGCCCACAATGAGCAGTTCTTC.

The chain is built from TRBV27 and TRBJ2-4, with 9 bases matching TRBD1. The end of the DNA fits TRBJ2-7 better, so the J call may be wrong. Germline values: CDR1 MNHEY, CDR2 SMNVEV (reference sequence). There are 15 residues in the CDR3. This CDR3 reads CASSLVGQGRNEQYF. CDR3 DNA: TGTGCCAGCAGTTTAGTGGGACAGGGTCGGAACGAGCAGTACTTC.